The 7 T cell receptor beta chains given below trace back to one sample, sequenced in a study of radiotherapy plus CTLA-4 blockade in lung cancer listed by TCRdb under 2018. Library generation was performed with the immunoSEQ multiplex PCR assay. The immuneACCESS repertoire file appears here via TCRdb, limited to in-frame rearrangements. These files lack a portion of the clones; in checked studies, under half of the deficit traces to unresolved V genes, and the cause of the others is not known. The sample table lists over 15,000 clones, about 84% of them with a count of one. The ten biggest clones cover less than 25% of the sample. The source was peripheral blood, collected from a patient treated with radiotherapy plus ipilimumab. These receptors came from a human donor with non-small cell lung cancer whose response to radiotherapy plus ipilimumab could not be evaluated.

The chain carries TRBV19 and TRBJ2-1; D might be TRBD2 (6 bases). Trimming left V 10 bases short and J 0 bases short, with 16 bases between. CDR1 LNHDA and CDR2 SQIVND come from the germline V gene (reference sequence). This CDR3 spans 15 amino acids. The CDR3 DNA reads TGTGCCACAAGCCGTAGCGGCTTCTCCTACAATGAGCAGTTCTTC. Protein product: CATSRSGFSYNEQFF.

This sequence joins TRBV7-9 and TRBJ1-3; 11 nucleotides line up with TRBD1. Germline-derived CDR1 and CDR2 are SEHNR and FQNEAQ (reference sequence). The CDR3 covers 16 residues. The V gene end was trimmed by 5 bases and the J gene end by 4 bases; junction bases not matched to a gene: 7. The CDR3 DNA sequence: TGTGCCAGCAGCGGGACAGGGGGAATCTCCGGAAACACCATATATTTT. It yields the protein CASSGTGGISGNTIYF.

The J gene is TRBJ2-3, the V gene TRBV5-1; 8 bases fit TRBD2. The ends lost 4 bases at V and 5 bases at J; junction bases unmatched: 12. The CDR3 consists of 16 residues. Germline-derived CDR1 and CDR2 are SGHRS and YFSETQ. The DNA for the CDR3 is TGCGCCAGCAGCCCACGGGGAGCGGGAGAGAGAGATACGCAGTATTTT. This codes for CASSPRGAGERDTQYF.

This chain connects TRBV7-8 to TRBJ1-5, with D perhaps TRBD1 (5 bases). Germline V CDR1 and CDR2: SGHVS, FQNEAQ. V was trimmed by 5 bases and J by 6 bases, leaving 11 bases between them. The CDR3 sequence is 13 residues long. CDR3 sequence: CASSLTASQPQHF. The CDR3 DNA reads TGTGCCAGCAGCCTGACAGCAAGTCAGCCCCAGCATTTT.

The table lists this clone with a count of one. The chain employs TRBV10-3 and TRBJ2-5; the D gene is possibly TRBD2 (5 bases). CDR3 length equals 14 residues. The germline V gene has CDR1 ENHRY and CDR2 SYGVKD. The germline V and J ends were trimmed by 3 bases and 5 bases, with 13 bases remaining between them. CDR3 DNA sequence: TGTGCCATCAGTGAAGTCGGCGGCGGGGAGACCCAGTACTTC. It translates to CAISEVGGGETQYF.

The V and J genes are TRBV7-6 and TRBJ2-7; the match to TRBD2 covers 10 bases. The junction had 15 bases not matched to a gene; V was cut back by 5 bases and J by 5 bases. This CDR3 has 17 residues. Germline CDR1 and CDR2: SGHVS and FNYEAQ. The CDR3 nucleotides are TGTGCCAGCAGCCCTTCCGTTGTTAGCGGGGGGTCCCACGAGCAGTACTTC. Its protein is CASSPSVVSGGSHEQYF. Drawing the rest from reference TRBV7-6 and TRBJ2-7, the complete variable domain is GAGVSQSPRYKVTKRGQDVALRCDPISGHVSLYWYRQALGQGPEFLTYFNYEAQQDKSGLPNDRFSAERPEGSISTLTIQRTEQRDSAMYRCASSPSVVSGGSHEQYFGPGTRLTVT.

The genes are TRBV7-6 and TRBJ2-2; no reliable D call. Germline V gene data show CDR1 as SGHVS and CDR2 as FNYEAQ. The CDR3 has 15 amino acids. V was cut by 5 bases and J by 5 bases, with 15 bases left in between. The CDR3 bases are TGTGCCAGCAGCCCTCCTTGGGCGCGAACCGGGGAGCTGTTTTTT. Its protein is CASSPPWARTGELFF.